What follows describes a single T cell receptor (beta chain). Some clones are missing from TCRdb's copy, which holds only in-frame ones; the method was immunoSEQ multiplex PCR. The sample lists about 49,000 clones, around nine tenths occurring once. These data are taken from a study of PD-L1 blockade in urothelial cancer. Study-wide background: Researchers found blood samples held a median of about 130,000 T cells.

Per the germline V gene, CDR1 is SGHTA and CDR2 is FQGTGA. After removal of 0 bases from V and 5 bases from J, the junction contained 10 bases not matched to a gene. The CDR3 is 17 residues long. This chain connects TRBV7-3 to TRBJ2-3, with TRBD2 matching over 8 bases. The sequence came from a man between 60 and 70 years old with urothelial cancer. The sequences come from PBMCs, collected around atezolizumab (anti-PD-L1) treatment. The CDR3 reads CASSLTVRGGLGDTQYF. CDR3 DNA: TGTGCCAGCAGCTTAACTGTCCGGGGGGGCCTGGGAGATACGCAGTATTTT.